Given below is one T cell receptor (beta chain) in context. V gave up 5 bases and J gave up 1 base; unmatched junction bases: 12. The germline gives CDR1 SGHVS, CDR2 FNYEAQ. The CDR3 has 18 residues. At the survey level, the v3.0 immunoSEQ assay was run. Profiling relied on immunoSEQ multiplex PCR, and the TCRdb table lists in-frame clones only, not all of them. The profile shows about 24,000 clones, 85% to 95% of them singletons. This sample stems from a study of long-term antiretroviral therapy in people with HIV. This TCR came from a woman aged 50 to 60 with HIV. The material was unsorted PBMCs, obtained about 4.7 years after starting antiretroviral therapy. The chain has TRBV7-6 and TRBJ2-1, with 9 bases that match TRBD1. CDR3 in amino acids: CASSRNVQGAASYNEQFF. CDR3 nucleotides: TGTGCCAGCAGCCGCAATGTACAGGGGGCGGCATCCTACAATGAGCAGTTCTTC.